Listed here are 17 T cell receptor beta chains from one sample, sequenced in a study of blood T cells in healthy people across ages. The second PCR ran roughly 6 to 11 cycles with a sample-barcoded 5' primer and J-beta primers. TCRdb fed the 5' RACE reads into MiXCR, producing one record per CDR3 protein. The data contain hundreds of thousands of distinct CDR3 sequences, about a third of them singletons. The sequencing sample was made of blood. Receptor source: a woman of 80 years or more in good health.

The CDR3 region is CASSLGLAGVEGYNEQFF. CDR3 DNA: TGCGCCAGCAGCTTGGGACTAGCGGGAGTAGAGGGCTACAATGAGCAGTTCTTC. This chain connects TRBV5-1 to TRBJ2-1; TRBD2 matches 12 bases. This CDR3 has 18 amino acids. Losses at the gene ends were 0 bases for V and 3 bases for J; bases not matched to a gene: 7. Looked up from germline, CDR1 is SGHRS and CDR2 is YFSETQ.

This clonotype was counted many times. This chain joins TRBV24-1 and TRBJ1-2, with a tentative D call TRBD1 (5 bases). CDR1 is KGHDR and CDR2 is SFDVKD in the germline V gene. The germline V and J ends were trimmed by 3 bases and 4 bases, with 11 bases remaining between them. The CDR3 consists of 14 residues. The chain's CDR3 is CATSDGAGTYGYTF. The CDR3 nucleotides read TGTGCCACCAGTGATGGTGCAGGGACCTATGGCTACACCTTC.

This clonotype was counted between two and nine times. V and J are TRBV3-1 and TRBJ2-5; 8 nucleotides agree with TRBD1. The length of the CDR3 is 15 residues. Per germline, CDR1 LGHDT and CDR2 YNNKEL (reference sequence). Germline trimming cut 4 bases from V and 11 bases from J; bases unmatched to any gene: 15. The CDR3 sequence: CASSRDGQGYNEQYF. The CDR3 coding sequence is TGTGCCAGCAGCCGAGATGGACAGGGCTACAATGAGCAGTACTTC.

This clonotype has a count of ten or more. This sequence joins TRBV5-1 and TRBJ2-5; TRBD1 agrees at 9 bases. The CDR3 contains 16 residues. V was pared by 0 bases and J by 5 bases, with 8 bases of the junction left unmatched. Germline assignment: CDR1 SGHRS and CDR2 YFSETQ. CDR3 residues: CASSLASTGGEETQYF. In DNA form, the CDR3 reads TGCGCCAGCAGCTTGGCCTCTACAGGGGGCGAGGAGACCCAGTACTTC.

V usage is TRBV5-1 and J usage is TRBJ2-7, with TRBD1 matching 7 bases. Germline V gene data show CDR1 as SGHRS and CDR2 as YFSETQ. V shed 0 bases and J 0 bases; nucleotides not matched to a gene: 18. This CDR3 has 20 residues. DNA for the CDR3: TGCGCCAGCAGCTTGGGAGTCCGGGACAGCATAATTGGTATCTCCTACGAGCAGTACTTC. It is translated as CASSLGVRDSIIGISYEQYF. Full variable domain (outside the CDR3, taken from reference TRBV5-1 and TRBJ2-7): KAGVTQTPRYLIKTRGQQVTLSCSPISGHRSVSWYQQTPGQGLQFLFEYFSETQRNKGNFPGRFSGRQFSNSRSEMNVSTLELGDSALYLCASSLGVRDSIIGISYEQYFGPGTRLTVT.

Turning to this clonotype: A clone one base away is much larger, so this may be a read error. V usage is TRBV6-5 and J usage is TRBJ2-5; 8 positions agree with TRBD2. Per germline, CDR1 MNHEY and CDR2 SVGAGI. This CDR3 is built from 14 residues. V was clipped by 6 bases and J by 11 bases; unmatched bases: 14. CDR3 DNA sequence: TGTGCCAGCAGCAAGCGGGGGACTTCCTACGCGCAGTACTTC. Translation: CASSKRGTSYAQYF.

This clonotype was seen ten or more times. The rearrangement uses TRBV5-6 and TRBJ2-7; TRBD1 agrees at 10 bases. CDR3 length: 16 amino acids. Germline V lookup: CDR1 SGHDT, CDR2 YYEEEE. Losses at the gene ends were 0 bases for V and 1 base for J; bases not matched to a gene: 4. The CDR3 sequence: CASSLVGDRGSYEQYF. In DNA, the CDR3 is TGTGCCAGCAGCTTGGTAGGGGACAGGGGTTCCTACGAGCAGTACTTC.

This clonotype was observed a handful of times. The V gene is TRBV5-1, the J gene TRBJ1-1; D ambiguous. Germline-derived CDR1 and CDR2 are SGHRS and YFSETQ. Trimming pared 6 bases from V and 1 base from J, leaving 10 bases between. The CDR3 length is 13 residues. The CDR3 DNA is TGCGCCAGCACTTTGGTGGGGAACACTGAAGCTTTCTTT. This encodes CASTLVGNTEAFF.

V usage is TRBV10-3 and J usage is TRBJ1-2; 8 bases are a match to TRBD1. Germline CDR1 is ENHRY and CDR2 is SYGVKD. The CDR3 runs to 15 residues. V lost 6 bases, J lost 0 bases, and 6 bases stayed unmatched. The chain's CDR3 is CAIRLDRGTNYGYTF. The CDR3 DNA follows: TGTGCCATCAGACTCGACAGGGGTACTAACTATGGCTACACCTTC.

This clonotype was counted only a few times. This chain joins TRBV5-6 and TRBJ2-3, with 8 bases matching TRBD1. Germline CDR1 SGHDT, CDR2 YYEEEE. V trimming: 2 bases; J trimming: 5 bases; junction bases outside the gene matches: 13. The CDR3 runs 17 residues. As DNA, the CDR3 is TGTGCCAGCAGCTTTCTCGGCTCAGGGGGCATGGAAGATACGCAGTATTTT. This gives the protein CASSFLGSGGMEDTQYF.

The chain couples TRBV20-1 to TRBJ2-3; D call uncertain. Trimming took off 4 bases at V and 1 base at J, with 9 bases between the two ends. The CDR3 has 13 residues. Germline-derived CDR1 and CDR2 are DFQATT and SNEGSKA (reference sequence). The CDR3 region has the DNA TGCAGTGCTACCTACACTCGCACAGATACGCAGTATTTT. It encodes CSATYTRTDTQYF.

This clonotype occurred many times. CDR3 bases: TGCGCCAGCAGCTTCGGAAGCACAGATACGCAGTATTTT. Translation gives CASSFGSTDTQYF. The rearrangement uses TRBV5-1 and TRBJ2-3; D gene ambiguous. The CDR3 runs to 13 residues. Per germline, CDR1 SGHRS and CDR2 YFSETQ. Trimming pared 2 bases from V and 0 bases from J, leaving 4 bases between. Full variable domain (missing parts from reference TRBV5-1 and TRBJ2-3): KAGVTQTPRYLIKTRGQQVTLSCSPISGHRSVSWYQQTPGQGLQFLFEYFSETQRNKGNFPGRFSGRQFSNSRSEMNVSTLELGDSALYLCASSFGSTDTQYFGPGTRLTVL.

The gene calls are TRBV10-3 and TRBJ2-7; 8 bases agree with TRBD2. The CDR3 consists of 13 residues. The ends lost 10 bases at V and 4 bases at J; junction bases unmatched: 9. Germline V gene sequence: CDR1 ENHRY, CDR2 SYGVKD. CDR3 sequence (DNA): TGTGCCAGGCGGGGGGCAGGGTTTTACGAGCAGTACTTC. As protein: CARRGAGFYEQYF.

This clonotype was seen ten or more times. The gene calls are TRBV20-1 and TRBJ1-6; no firm D call. The CDR3 length is 13 residues. Germline V CDR1 and CDR2: DFQATT, SNEGSKA (reference sequence). V was cut by 5 bases and J by 7 bases, with 12 bases left in between. The CDR3, as DNA: TGCAGTGCTCCCCGGGGTTCAAATTCACCCCTCCACTTT. Translated: CSAPRGSNSPLHF.

This clonotype was detected many times. The CDR3 DNA is TGTGCCAGCAGCCTTCGAACAGGGGTCGAGACCCAGTACTTC. Translation: CASSLRTGVETQYF. This rearrangement joins TRBV3-1 to TRBJ2-5; 7 bases are a match to TRBD1. Per the germline V gene, CDR1 is LGHDT and CDR2 is YNNKEL (reference sequence). This CDR3 has 14 residues. Losses at the gene ends were 4 bases for V and 5 bases for J; bases not matched to a gene: 7.

The chain carries TRBV30 and TRBJ2-4; weak D call: TRBD2 (5 bases). CDR1 and CDR2 from the germline V gene are GTSNPN and SVGIG (reference sequence). The CDR3 sequence is 15 residues long. V dropped 1 base and J dropped 13 bases, with 23 bases sitting between them. CDR3 loop: CAWSGAGPGVWEQYF. The DNA of the CDR3 is TGTGCCTGGAGTGGAGCCGGGCCCGGGGTGTGGGAGCAGTACTTC.

The table lists this clonotype with many counts. In DNA, the CDR3 is TGTGCCAGCAGTTTATCTGGACAGGAAGAGACCCAGTACTTC. This codes for CASSLSGQEETQYF. V and J are TRBV12-3 or TRBV12-4 and TRBJ2-5, with 7 positions matching TRBD1. With V trimmed by 2 bases and J by 3 bases, 3 bases remained unmatched. The CDR3 covers 14 residues.